These T cell receptor beta chains were read from a single sample in a study of OX40 agonist ivuxolimab in advanced cancers. Assay: immunoSEQ multiplex PCR; the TCRdb copy retains only in-frame clones and omits some. Of fewer than 75,000 clones in the sample, 80% were seen once. The starting material was CD4+ or CD8+ T cells sorted from blood, obtained in a trial of the OX40 agonist ivuxolimab. The receptors were gathered from an adult with an advanced solid tumor such as melanoma, head and neck, liver or kidney cancer. Both conserved end residues are part of each CDR3. A D gene is named only where the DNA matches it firmly. For some rows the clone size is stated as once, few or many, or as a class when expanded; others skip it.

cdr3_nt cdr3_aa j_call d_call v_call clone_size
TGTGCCAGCAGCGTTTCAGGGGGCGCGACTGAAGCTTTCTTT CASSVSGGATEAFF TRBJ1-1 TRBD1 TRBV9 .
TGTGCCAGTAATGGCGGGCAACAAGAGACCCAGTACTTC CASNGGQQETQYF TRBJ2-5 . TRBV28 .
TGCGCCAGCAGCCAGCTGGGACTAGCGGGAACTGAGACCCAGTACTTC CASSQLGLAGTETQYF TRBJ2-5 TRBD2 TRBV4-1 few
TGTGCCAGCAGTTACTTCGCGGGGGGGCGCACAGAGACCCAGTACTTC CASSYFAGGRTETQYF TRBJ2-5 TRBD2 TRBV6-5 .
TGTGCCAGCTCAGTGCTCGCTTCGGACACCGGGGAGCTGTTTTTT CASSVLASDTGELFF TRBJ2-2 . TRBV18 .
TGTGCCAGCTCACCGTCGGGACTAGCTTACAATGAGCAGTTCTTC CASSPSGLAYNEQFF TRBJ2-1 TRBD2 TRBV18 .
TGTGCCAGCAGCCGACAAGCGGGAGTCTACGAGCAGTACTTC CASSRQAGVYEQYF TRBJ2-7 TRBD2 TRBV7-3 .
TGTGCCACCGAGGACAGGGGACAATTGCCCAACACCGGGGAGCTGTTTTTT CATEDRGQLPNTGELFF TRBJ2-2 TRBD1 TRBV28 .
TGTGCTAGTGGTTTGGACAATACGCAGTATTTT CASGLDNTQYF TRBJ2-3 . TRBV12-5 .
TGTGCCAGCAGGGAGGGGAGGGCAAGCAATCAGCCCCAGCATTTT CASREGRASNQPQHF TRBJ1-5 . TRBV27 .
TGTGCCAGCAGCTTAGGGGGGGGGACCCCCTCCTACGAGCAGTACTTC CASSLGGGTPSYEQYF TRBJ2-7 TRBD2 TRBV7-2 .
TGTGCCAGCAGCCCGGTAGGCGGGGATTCACCCCTCCACTTT CASSPVGGDSPLHF TRBJ1-6 . TRBV7-3 .
TGTGCCACCAGCATTCGCGGCCTAAATAATTCACCCCTCCACTTT CATSIRGLNNSPLHF TRBJ1-6 . TRBV15 .
TGTGCCAGCAGCTTAGGACTAGCGGGAGTTGGGAGGTACGAGCAGTACTTC CASSLGLAGVGRYEQYF TRBJ2-7 TRBD2 TRBV7-2 .
TGTGCCAGCAGTGATAGGGGGGGCCAAGAGACCCAGTACTTC CASSDRGGQETQYF TRBJ2-5 . TRBV2 .
TGTGCCAGCAGTCGCCGGCGGGAGGGCACTGAAGCTTTCTTT CASSRRREGTEAFF TRBJ1-1 . TRBV6-5 .
TGTGCCAGCAGGGACCGCGGAGAGACCCAGTACTTC CASRDRGETQYF TRBJ2-5 . TRBV2 .
TGTGCCAGCAGCGCCAGCGGGGGGACTGGAAACACCATATATTTT CASSASGGTGNTIYF TRBJ1-3 . TRBV7-9 .
TGCGCCAGCAGCCCTGGTCCCGGGGGGGCAGGAAACACCATATATTTT CASSPGPGGAGNTIYF TRBJ1-3 . TRBV5-1 .
TGTGCCAGCAGCTTAGAGGGGGCGGGCAACACTGAAGCTTTCTTT CASSLEGAGNTEAFF TRBJ1-1 TRBD1 TRBV7-2 .
TGTGCCACCAGCAGGAACAGGGGAGGGGGGGAGACCCAGTACTTC CATSRNRGGGETQYF TRBJ2-5 . TRBV15 .
TGTGCCAGCAGCCCAGACAGGGTGACCCAGTACTTC CASSPDRVTQYF TRBJ2-5 TRBD1 TRBV7-7 .
TGCGCCAGCAGCCGGGAACTAGCGGAGGGAGCCAAAAACATTCAGTACTTC CASSRELAEGAKNIQYF TRBJ2-4 TRBD2 TRBV4-1 .
TGCGCCAGCCACCCGGGTTCGGGAAACACCATATATTTT CASHPGSGNTIYF TRBJ1-3 . TRBV4-3 once
TGCGCCAGCAGTGTCTTAGGCTCCTACAATGAGCAGTTCTTC CASSVLGSYNEQFF TRBJ2-1 . TRBV5-1 once
TGTGCCAGCAGCTTACCCCCATTCAATGAGCAGTTCTTC CASSLPPFNEQFF TRBJ2-1 . TRBV7-8 .
TGTGCCTGGGGCCTATCGTGGGGACGGCCCTATGGCTACACCTTC CAWGLSWGRPYGYTF TRBJ1-2 . TRBV30 .
TGTGCCTGGAGTCCGACTAGTTATGAGCAGTTCTTC CAWSPTSYEQFF TRBJ2-1 . TRBV30 medium-sized
TGTGCCAGCAGCCCGGCGGGGTTAGGGAATGAGCAGTTCTTC CASSPAGLGNEQFF TRBJ2-1 . TRBV6-6 .
TGTGCCAGCAGCGCGCAACAGAATTCACCCCTCCACTTT CASSAQQNSPLHF TRBJ1-6 . TRBV7-3 few
TGTGCCAGCAGCCCCTTCCGAACCGGGACTAGCGATTACAATGAGCAGTTCTTC CASSPFRTGTSDYNEQFF TRBJ2-1 TRBD2 TRBV14 .
TGCGCCAGCAGCCCTACAGGGGGCGAAACTGAAGCTTTCTTT CASSPTGGETEAFF TRBJ1-1 TRBD1 TRBV5-1 .
TGTGCCAGTAGTATAGAGGCCCCGGGGACTAGCGTTCCTGAGCAGTTCTTC CASSIEAPGTSVPEQFF TRBJ2-1 TRBD2 TRBV19 .
TGTGCCAGCAGCTCCCTCGGGAGGCTGAACACCGGGGAGCTGTTTTTT CASSSLGRLNTGELFF TRBJ2-2 TRBD2 TRBV5-6 .
TGTGCCAGCAGTCCCCGACAGGGTTATTCACCCCTCCACTTT CASSPRQGYSPLHF TRBJ1-6 TRBD1 TRBV7-2 once
TGTGCCAGCAGCTCGACAGGGATCTCAGATACGCAGTATTTT CASSSTGISDTQYF TRBJ2-3 TRBD1 TRBV5-4 .
TGTGCCAGCAGCCGCGTCTCTGGGGCCAACGTCCTGACTTTC CASSRVSGANVLTF TRBJ2-6 . TRBV7-6 .
TGCAGCGTTGTTGGGGGCTACGAGCAGTACTTC CSVVGGYEQYF TRBJ2-7 . TRBV29-1 .
TGTGCCTGGAGTCGACTAGCGGGGGGTATGACAGATACGCAGTATTTT CAWSRLAGGMTDTQYF TRBJ2-3 TRBD2 TRBV30 .
TGTGCCAGCACAGGGCGGGAGTACTACAATGAGCAGTTCTTC CASTGREYYNEQFF TRBJ2-1 TRBD2 TRBV28 .
TGTGCCAGCAGAACCCTGGGACAGGGCTCGCCCTACGAGCAGTACTTC CASRTLGQGSPYEQYF TRBJ2-7 TRBD1 TRBV2 .
TGTGCCAGCAGTTTATTCGGGGGGTACAGCCTATACGAGCAGTACTTC CASSLFGGYSLYEQYF TRBJ2-7 TRBD2 TRBV27 .
TGTGCCAGCAGCTCGGTAGGGAGCAATCAGCCCCAGCATTTT CASSSVGSNQPQHF TRBJ1-5 . TRBV5-4 .
TGTGCCAGCAGGGAAGGGGTGGGCCTGGGAGGCTACACCTTC CASREGVGLGGYTF TRBJ1-2 . TRBV6-1 once
TGTGCCAGCAGCCCGGACAGCCTCGGGGAAAAACTGTTTTTT CASSPDSLGEKLFF TRBJ1-4 . TRBV4-2 .
TGTGCCAGCAGCTGGAGGGGCTTGGGAACTGAAGCTTTCTTT CASSWRGLGTEAFF TRBJ1-1 . TRBV5-5 .
TGTGCCAGCAGCTTAGGGCTAGCGGGAGCCCCGGGTGAGCAGTTCTTC CASSLGLAGAPGEQFF TRBJ2-1 TRBD2 TRBV7-2 .
TGCGCCAGCAGTGAGAGGGAGATAACTAGGACCGGGGAGCTGTTTTTT CASSEREITRTGELFF TRBJ2-2 . TRBV10-2 .
TGTGCCAGTACCCCAAAGGCAGGGCCCTATGGCTACACCTTC CASTPKAGPYGYTF TRBJ1-2 . TRBV19 .
TGTGCCAGCAGTCTAGCGGGAGATGAGCAGTTCTTC CASSLAGDEQFF TRBJ2-1 TRBD2 TRBV6-5 .
TGTGCCAGCAGTGAGGGGGGCTCCACCGGGGAGCTGTTTTTT CASSEGGSTGELFF TRBJ2-2 . TRBV2 .